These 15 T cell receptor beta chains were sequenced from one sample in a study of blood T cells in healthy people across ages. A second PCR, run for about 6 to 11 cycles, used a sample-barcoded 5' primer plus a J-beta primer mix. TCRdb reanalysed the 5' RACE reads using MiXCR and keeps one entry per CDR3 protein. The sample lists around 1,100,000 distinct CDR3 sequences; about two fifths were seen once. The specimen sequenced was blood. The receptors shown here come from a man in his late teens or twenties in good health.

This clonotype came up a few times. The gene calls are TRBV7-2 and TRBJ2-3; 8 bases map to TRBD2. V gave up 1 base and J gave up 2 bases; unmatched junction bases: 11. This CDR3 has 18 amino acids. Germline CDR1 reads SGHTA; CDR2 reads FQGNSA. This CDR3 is CASSLVAGWARNTDTQYF. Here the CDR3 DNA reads TGTGCCAGCAGCTTAGTAGCGGGGTGGGCCAGAAACACAGATACGCAGTATTTT. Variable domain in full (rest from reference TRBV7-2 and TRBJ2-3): GAGVSQSPSNKVTEKGKDVELRCDPISGHTALYWYRQSLGQGLEFLIYFQGNSAPDKSGLPSDRFSAERTGGSVSTLTIQRTQQEDSAVYLCASSLVAGWARNTDTQYFGPGTRLTVL.

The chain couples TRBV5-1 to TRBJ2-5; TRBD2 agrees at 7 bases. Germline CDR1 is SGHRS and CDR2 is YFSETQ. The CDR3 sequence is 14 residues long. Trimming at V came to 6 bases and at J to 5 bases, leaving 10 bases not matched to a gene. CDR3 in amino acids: CASKWAAGVETQYF. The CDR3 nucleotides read TGCGCCAGCAAATGGGCGGCGGGGGTCGAGACCCAGTACTTC.

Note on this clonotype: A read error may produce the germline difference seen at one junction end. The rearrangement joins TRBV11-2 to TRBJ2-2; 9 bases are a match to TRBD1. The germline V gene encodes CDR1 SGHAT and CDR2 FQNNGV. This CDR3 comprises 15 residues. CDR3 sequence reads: CASSWGQGNTGGLFF. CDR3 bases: TGTGCCAGCAGTTGGGGACAGGGCAACACCGGGGGGCTGTTTTTT. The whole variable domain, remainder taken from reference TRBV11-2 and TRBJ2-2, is EAGVAQSPRYKIIEKRQSVAFWCNPISGHATLYWYQQILGQGPKLLIQFQNNGVVDDSQLPKDRFSAERLKGVDSTLKIQPAKLEDSAVYLCASSWGQGNTGGLFFGEGSRLTVL.

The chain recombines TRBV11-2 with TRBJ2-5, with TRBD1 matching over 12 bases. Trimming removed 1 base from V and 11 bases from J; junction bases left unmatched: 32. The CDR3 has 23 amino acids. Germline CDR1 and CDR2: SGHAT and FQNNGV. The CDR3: CASSLGLSPGQGAQMGPYNEQYF. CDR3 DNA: TGTGCCAGCAGCTTAGGCCTAAGTCCGGGACAGGGGGCCCAAATGGGCCCCTACAATGAGCAGTACTTC.

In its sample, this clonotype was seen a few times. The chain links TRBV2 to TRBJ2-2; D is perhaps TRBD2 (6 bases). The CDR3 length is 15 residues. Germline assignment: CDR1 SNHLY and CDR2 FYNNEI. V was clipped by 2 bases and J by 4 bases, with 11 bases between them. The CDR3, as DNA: TGTGCCAGCAGTGAAAATCCAGCGGGCACCGGGGAGCTGTTTTTT. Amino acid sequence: CASSENPAGTGELFF.

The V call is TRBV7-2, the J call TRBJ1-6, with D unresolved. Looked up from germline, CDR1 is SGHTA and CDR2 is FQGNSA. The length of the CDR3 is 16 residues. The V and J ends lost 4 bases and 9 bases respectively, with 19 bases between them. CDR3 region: CASSSEVSIRSSPLHF. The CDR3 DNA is TGTGCCAGCAGCTCTGAGGTCTCAATACGTAGTTCACCCCTCCACTTT.

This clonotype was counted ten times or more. The CDR3 loop is CASGTYEQYF. The DNA for the CDR3 is TGTGCCAGCGGCACCTACGAGCAGTACTTC. The genes are TRBV11-2 and TRBJ2-7; unclear D gene. There are 10 residues in the CDR3. Germline V gives CDR1 SGHAT, CDR2 FQNNGV. V lost 8 bases and J lost 2, with 4 bases in between.

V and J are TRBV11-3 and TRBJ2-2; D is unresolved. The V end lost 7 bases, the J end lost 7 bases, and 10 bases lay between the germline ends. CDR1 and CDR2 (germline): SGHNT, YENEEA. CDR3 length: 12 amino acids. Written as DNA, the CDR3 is TGTGCCAGCATGGATACCGGCGGGGAGCTGTTTTTT. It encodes CASMDTGGELFF.

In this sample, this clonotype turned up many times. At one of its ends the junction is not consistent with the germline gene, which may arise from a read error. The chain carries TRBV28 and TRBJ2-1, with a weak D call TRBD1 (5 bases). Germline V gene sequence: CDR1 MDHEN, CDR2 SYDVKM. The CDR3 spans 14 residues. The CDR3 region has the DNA TGCGCCAGCAGCTCCCCAGACAGCTACAATGAGCAGTTCTTC. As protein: CASSSPDSYNEQFF.

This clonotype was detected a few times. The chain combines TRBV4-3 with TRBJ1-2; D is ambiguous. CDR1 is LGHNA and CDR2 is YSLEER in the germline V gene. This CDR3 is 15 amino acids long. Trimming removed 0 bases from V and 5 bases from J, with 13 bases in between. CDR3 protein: CASSQDLKGGYGYTF. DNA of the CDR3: TGCGCCAGCAGCCAAGATCTAAAGGGTGGATATGGCTACACCTTC.

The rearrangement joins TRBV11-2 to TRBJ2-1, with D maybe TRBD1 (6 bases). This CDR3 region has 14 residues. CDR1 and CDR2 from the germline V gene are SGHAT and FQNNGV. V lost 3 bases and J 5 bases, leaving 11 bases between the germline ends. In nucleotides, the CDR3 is TGTGCCAGCAGCTTTACAGGGATGGACAATGAGCAGTTCTTC. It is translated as CASSFTGMDNEQFF.

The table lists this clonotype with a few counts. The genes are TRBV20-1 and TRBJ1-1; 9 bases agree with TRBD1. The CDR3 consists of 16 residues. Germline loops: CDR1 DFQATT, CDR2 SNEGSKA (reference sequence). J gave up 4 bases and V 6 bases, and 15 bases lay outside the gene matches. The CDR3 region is CSAPNTGTGPSTEAFF. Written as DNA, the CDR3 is TGCAGTGCCCCAAACACCGGGACAGGGCCGAGCACTGAAGCTTTCTTT.

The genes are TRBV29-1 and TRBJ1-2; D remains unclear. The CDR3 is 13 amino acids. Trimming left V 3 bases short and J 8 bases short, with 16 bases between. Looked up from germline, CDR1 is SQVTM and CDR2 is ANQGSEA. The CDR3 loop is CSVEGSGIEGYTF. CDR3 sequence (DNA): TGCAGCGTTGAGGGCTCGGGCATTGAGGGCTACACCTTC. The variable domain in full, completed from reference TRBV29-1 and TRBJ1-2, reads SAVISQKPSRDICQRGTSLTIQCQVDSQVTMMFWYRQQPGQSLTLIATANQGSEATYESGFVIDKFPISRPNLTFSTLTVSNMSPEDSSIYLCSVEGSGIEGYTFGSGTRLTVV.

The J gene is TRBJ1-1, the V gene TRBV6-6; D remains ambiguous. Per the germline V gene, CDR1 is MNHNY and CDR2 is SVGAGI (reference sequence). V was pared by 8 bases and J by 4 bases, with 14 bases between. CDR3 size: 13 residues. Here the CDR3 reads CASRISGGTEAFF. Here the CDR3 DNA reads TGTGCCAGCCGAATCTCCGGCGGCACTGAAGCTTTCTTT.

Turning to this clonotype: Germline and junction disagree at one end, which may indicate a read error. For the CDR3, the DNA is TGTGCCAGCAGTCTATCGACTAGCGGCCTCACAGATACGCAGTATTTT. Translating it yields CASSLSTSGLTDTQYF. The V and J genes are TRBV27 and TRBJ2-3, with 9 bases aligning to TRBD2. This CDR3 spans 16 amino acids. Per germline, CDR1 MNHEY and CDR2 SMNVEV (reference sequence).